One and the same sample provided the 32 T cell receptor beta chains below, sequenced in a study of beta chain features in type 1 diabetes. Sequenced material consisted of expressed TCRB transcripts (all of the isolated RNA was reverse transcribed). The protocol was immunoSEQ multiplex PCR, while the TCRdb copy is restricted to in-frame clones and leaves out a portion. Among under 950,000 clones, roughly 15% were seen once, and the ten largest hold 0.023%. What was sequenced was naive CD4+ T cells from blood. These receptors all stem from a woman aged 18-29 years in good health.

This clone has just a few counts. The V gene is TRBV11-1, the J gene TRBJ2-2; 9 bases match TRBD1. This CDR3 spans 16 amino acids. Germline V gene sequence: CDR1 SGHAT, CDR2 FQDESV (reference sequence). Trimming cost V 3 bases and J 9 bases; bases outside gene matches: 11. Here the CDR3 reads CASSFPGQGATRELFF. In DNA form, the CDR3 reads TGTGCCAGCAGCTTCCCGGGACAGGGAGCGACCAGGGAGCTGTTTTTT.

The V and J genes are TRBV5-6 and TRBJ2-4, with D uncertain. There are 14 residues in the CDR3. Germline loops: CDR1 SGHDT, CDR2 YYEEEE. The V end was cut by 2 bases, the J end by 0 bases, with 6 bases between. The CDR3 here is CASSLLLAKNIQYF. Here the CDR3 DNA reads TGTGCCAGCAGCTTACTTTTAGCCAAAAACATTCAGTACTTC.

The rearrangement uses TRBV7-3 and TRBJ2-3, with TRBD2 as a possible D gene (6 bases). The CDR3 length is 20 residues. Trimming took 1 base from V and 2 from J, leaving 25 bases between them. CDR1 and CDR2 from the germline V gene are SGHTA and FQGTGA. CDR3 nucleotide sequence: TGTGCCAGCAGCTTAAGCCGAAGGTTTGACGGGAGACGGGTCACAGATACGCAGTATTTT. Amino acids: CASSLSRRFDGRRVTDTQYF.

The rearrangement links TRBV28 to TRBJ2-3; D is unresolved. V lost 6 bases and J 1 base, leaving 11 bases between the germline ends. Germline V gene lookup returns CDR1 MDHEN and CDR2 SYDVKM. This CDR3 has 14 residues. The CDR3 loop is CASRVHQGTDTQYF. The DNA of the CDR3 is TGTGCCAGCAGGGTCCATCAGGGCACAGATACGCAGTATTTT.

This clone has only a few counts. Sequence at one end of the junction differs from germline and may be a read error. The chain is built from TRBV29-1 and TRBJ1-2, with D unclear. CDR1 SQVTM and CDR2 ANQGSEA come from the germline V gene. The CDR3 extends over 8 amino acids. CDR3 region: CSVEGEPF. The CDR3 DNA reads TGCAGCGTTGAGGGAGAACCTTTC.

The chain combines TRBV7-8 with TRBJ2-1; the D gene could be TRBD1 or TRBD2 (5 bases each). Between the trimmed V and J ends, which lost 5 bases and 6 bases, there was a span of 11 bases. Germline V gene lookup returns CDR1 SGHVS and CDR2 FQNEAQ. CDR3 length: 13 amino acids. This chain's CDR3 is CASSGTRGNEQFF. Written as DNA, the CDR3 is TGTGCCAGCAGCGGCACTAGGGGCAATGAGCAGTTCTTC.

A few counts support this clone. This sequence joins TRBV27 and TRBJ2-1, with a tentative D call TRBD1 (6 bases). The CDR3 length is 19 residues. V was cut by 2 bases and J by 5 bases, with 25 bases left in between. Germline V gives CDR1 MNHEY, CDR2 SMNVEV (reference sequence). CDR3 sequence (DNA): TGTGCCAGCAGTTTAACCTATCGGAAACAGGGAATAGGGCACAATGAGCAGTTCTTC. As protein: CASSLTYRKQGIGHNEQFF.

The rearrangement links TRBV5-1 to TRBJ1-2; possible D gene TRBD1, 5 bases. This CDR3 has 13 amino acids. V lost 0 bases to trimming and J lost 2 bases, with 5 bases between them. CDR1 and CDR2 (germline): SGHRS, YFSETQ. CDR3 in DNA: TGCGCCAGCAGCTTGGAGGGGAACTATGGCTACACCTTC. Its translation: CASSLEGNYGYTF.

Written as DNA, the CDR3 is TGTGCCAGCAGCTTAGTTGGGACGGGCTCCTACGAGCAGTACTTC. This sequence encodes CASSLVGTGSYEQYF. V gene TRBV7-2 combines with J gene TRBJ2-7; possibly TRBD1 or TRBD2 for D (5 bases each). Trimming removed 1 base from V and 0 bases from J, with 10 bases in between. The V gene's germline CDR1 is SGHTA and CDR2 FQGNSA. The CDR3 is 15 amino acids.

This chain joins TRBV9 and TRBJ2-3; TRBD2 agrees at 9 bases. The CDR3 is made up of 16 amino acids. J gave up 1 base and V 4 bases, and 7 bases lay outside the gene matches. CDR1 and CDR2 from the germline V gene are SGDLS and YYNGEE. CDR3 sequence: CASSPATSGGTDTQYF. CDR3 sequence (DNA): TGTGCCAGCAGCCCCGCGACTAGCGGTGGCACAGATACGCAGTATTTT.

The chain carries TRBV7-3 and TRBJ2-5, with 8 nucleotides matching TRBD2. V trimming: 3 bases; J trimming: 5 bases; junction bases outside the gene matches: 5. This CDR3 region has 14 residues. The germline CDR1 and CDR2 sequences are SGHTA and FQGTGA. The CDR3 protein is CASSFSGTGETQYF. CDR3 sequence (DNA): TGTGCCAGCAGCTTTAGCGGGACGGGGGAGACCCAGTACTTC.

On this clone: Other DNA sequences in the same sample also yield this CDR3. The rearrangement uses TRBV14 and TRBJ2-5; D is unresolved. This CDR3 contains 12 residues. The V gene's germline CDR1 is SGHDN and CDR2 FVKESK. V was shortened by 1 base and J by 5 bases, with 5 bases between the two germline ends. In DNA, the CDR3 is TGTGCCAGCAGCCAAGGCCGGGAGACCCAGTACTTC. Translating it yields CASSQGRETQYF.

This clone was recorded a few times. The V and J genes are TRBV7-9 and TRBJ1-1, with a tentative D call TRBD1 (5 bases). The V gene's germline CDR1 is SEHNR and CDR2 FQNEAQ (reference sequence). The CDR3 spans 14 residues. Trimming cost V 7 bases and J 3 bases, with 15 bases left between them. CDR3 DNA sequence: TGTGCCAGCACCTTTAGGGAGGGGTACACTGAAGCTTTCTTT. This sequence encodes CASTFREGYTEAFF.

This clone was observed a few times. This rearrangement joins TRBV28 to TRBJ2-5; D tentatively reads TRBD1 or TRBD2 (5 bases each). The CDR3 has 15 amino acids. Germline V gene lookup returns CDR1 MDHEN and CDR2 SYDVKM. The V end lost 6 bases, the J end lost 5 bases, and 19 bases lay between the germline ends. Written as DNA, the CDR3 is TGTGCCAGCAGCCCCCGGGACGGTCGCCAGGAGACCCAGTACTTC. This encodes CASSPRDGRQETQYF.

There are a few counts of this clone. The CDR3 reads CASSSLAGAYNEQFF. The DNA for the CDR3 is TGTGCCAGCAGTTCGTTAGCGGGAGCCTACAATGAGCAGTTCTTC. The V gene is TRBV27, the J gene TRBJ2-1, with 9 nucleotides matching TRBD2. CDR3 length: 15 residues. V gave up 4 bases and J gave up 2 bases; unmatched junction bases: 3. Looked up from germline, CDR1 is MNHEY and CDR2 is SMNVEV (reference sequence).

This clone was picked up a small number of times. This chain connects TRBV11-1 to TRBJ2-5; 12 bases line up with TRBD2. Germline CDR1 is SGHAT and CDR2 is FQDESV (reference sequence). This CDR3 region has 16 residues. The trim removed 6 bases at V and 5 bases at J, leaving 10 bases unmatched. CDR3 DNA sequence: TGTGCCAGCAGTCCCGCTCGGCTAGCGGGAGGGGAGACCCAGTACTTC. It specifies CASSPARLAGGETQYF. The full variable domain, completed using reference TRBV11-1 and TRBJ2-5, is EAEVAQSPRYKITEKSQAVAFWCDPISGHATLYWYRQILGQGPELLVQFQDESVVDDSQLPKDRFSAERLKGVDSTLKIQPAELGDSAMYLCASSPARLAGGETQYFGPGTRLLVL.

The chain's CDR3 is CASSLGNVATTDTQYF. The CDR3 bases are TGTGCCAGCAGCTTAGGTAACGTGGCTACCACAGATACGCAGTATTTT. This chain uses TRBV7-9 with TRBJ2-3; D unclear. V lost 1 base, J lost 2 bases, and 13 bases lay in between. The CDR3 is 16 amino acids. Germline loops: CDR1 SEHNR, CDR2 FQNEAQ (reference sequence).

This clone was counted between two and nine times. The chain is built from TRBV5-4 and TRBJ2-5; TRBD2 matches at 8 bases. TRBJ2-7 matches the DNA end more closely, so the J call is doubtful. This CDR3 region has 16 residues. Germline V gene data show CDR1 as SGHNT and CDR2 as YYREEE (reference sequence). The CDR3, as DNA: TGTGCCAGCAGCAGGCCCGGGACTAGTGGCACCTACGAGCAGTACTTC. Translating it yields CASSRPGTSGTYEQYF.

This clone was found a few times. This rearrangement joins TRBV7-2 to TRBJ2-5; D unclear. V lost 5 bases to trimming and J lost 2 bases, with 9 bases between them. The germline V gene has CDR1 SGHTA and CDR2 FQGNSA. The CDR3 runs 13 residues. CDR3 sequence (DNA): TGTGCCAGCAGCCAACCAGGTCAAGAGACCCAGTACTTC. It translates to CASSQPGQETQYF.

A few counts support this clone. The DNA of the CDR3 is TGTGCCAGCTCACCACCAAATGGACTCAAGACCAATGAGCAGTTCTTC. Translating it yields CASSPPNGLKTNEQFF. This chain uses TRBV18 with TRBJ2-1; maybe TRBD2 (5 bases). From germline, CDR1 is KGHSH and CDR2 LQKENI. This CDR3 has 16 amino acids. The V gene lost 0 bases and the J gene lost 6 bases, with 15 bases spanning the gap.

The chain couples TRBV7-2 to TRBJ1-5; D gene unclear. CDR3 length: 13 amino acids. Per germline, CDR1 SGHTA and CDR2 FQGNSA. Trimming took off 2 bases at V and 5 bases at J, with 7 bases between the two ends. The CDR3 spells CASSLQADQPQHF. CDR3 in DNA: TGTGCCAGCAGCTTACAGGCGGATCAGCCCCAGCATTTT.

The chain joins TRBV4-2 to TRBJ2-3; 9 positions agree with TRBD2. Germline trimming cut 1 base from V and 1 base from J; bases unmatched to any gene: 6. This CDR3 contains 17 residues. Looked up from germline, CDR1 is LGHNA and CDR2 is YNFKEQ. The CDR3 here is CASSQALAGAGTDTQYF. The CDR3, as DNA: TGTGCCAGCAGCCAAGCATTAGCGGGAGCGGGCACAGATACGCAGTATTTT.

The DNA for the CDR3 is TGTGCCAGCAGCTTACGAGGGGGTAGTTCTGGGGCCAACGTCCTGACTTTC. It translates to CASSLRGGSSGANVLTF. The rearrangement joins TRBV7-3 to TRBJ2-6; D may be TRBD1 (6 bases). The germline V and J ends were trimmed by 2 bases and 1 base, with 12 bases remaining between them. Germline CDR1 reads SGHTA; CDR2 reads FQGTGA. The CDR3 has 17 residues.

This chain connects TRBV4-1 to TRBJ2-6; possibly TRBD1 for D (5 bases). V lost 1 base to trimming and J lost 2 bases, with 9 bases between them. CDR3 length: 16 amino acids. Looked up from germline, CDR1 is MGHRA and CDR2 is YSYEKL. DNA of the CDR3: TGCGCCAGCAGCCAAGGTCAGGGTCCTGGGGCCAACGTCCTGACTTTC. This gives the protein CASSQGQGPGANVLTF.

The rearrangement links TRBV27 to TRBJ2-1, with D perhaps TRBD1 (6 bases). V was clipped by 8 bases and J by 6 bases, with 29 bases between them. The CDR3 totals 18 residues. Germline V CDR1 and CDR2: MNHEY, SMNVEV (reference sequence). The CDR3 coding sequence is TGTGCCAGCCGAACAGGGTGGGGTACAGGAGGTTTCGGCAATGAGCAGTTCTTC. Protein: CASRTGWGTGGFGNEQFF.

The J gene is TRBJ2-7, the V gene TRBV28, with 8 bases lining up with TRBD1. The germline V gene has CDR1 MDHEN and CDR2 SYDVKM. The CDR3 is 17 residues long. The V gene end was trimmed by 2 bases and the J gene end by 5 bases; junction bases not matched to a gene: 14. CDR3 DNA: TGTGCCAGCAGTTTAAGACTAAGGGGCAGGGGGCGGCACGAGCAGTACTTC. Translation gives CASSLRLRGRGRHEQYF.

The chain joins TRBV28 to TRBJ2-6, with TRBD1 identical over 8 bases. This CDR3 has 16 residues. Trimming at V came to 7 bases and at J to 1 base, leaving 6 bases not matched to a gene. Germline loops: CDR1 MDHEN, CDR2 SYDVKM. For the CDR3, the DNA is TGTGCCAGCACTCCTCAGGGGGCTTCTGGGGCCAACGTCCTGACTTTC. Protein product: CASTPQGASGANVLTF.

This clone occurred a few times. The rearrangement joins TRBV19 to TRBJ2-4; 10 bases match TRBD2. CDR3 length: 15 amino acids. J gave up 5 bases and V 6 bases, and 7 bases lay outside the gene matches. CDR1 and CDR2 from the germline V gene are LNHDA and SQIVND (reference sequence). The CDR3 nucleotides are TGTGCCAGTAGACGGCTAGCGGGAGCTGAAAACATTCAGTACTTC. It yields the protein CASRRLAGAENIQYF.

The V gene is TRBV5-1, the J gene TRBJ2-1; no definite D call. From germline, CDR1 is SGHRS and CDR2 YFSETQ. The V and J ends lost 1 base and 0 bases respectively, with 20 bases between them. CDR3 length: 19 amino acids. The CDR3, as DNA: TGCGCCAGCAGCTTGATTGGAGCGACCCGCCTGAGCTCCTACAATGAGCAGTTCTTC. Amino acid sequence: CASSLIGATRLSSYNEQFF.

The sample holds a few counts of this clone. The chain is built from TRBV15 and TRBJ2-3; 8 nucleotides align to TRBD2. The CDR3 is made up of 15 amino acids. V was clipped by 4 bases and J by 0 bases; unmatched bases: 3. CDR1 LNHNV and CDR2 YYDKDF come from the germline V gene (reference sequence). The CDR3 sequence is CATSIAGLSTDTQYF. In DNA, the CDR3 is TGTGCCACCAGCATAGCGGGACTAAGCACAGATACGCAGTATTTT.

J is TRBJ2-1 and V is TRBV4-1; D gene ambiguous. With 0 bases removed from V and 4 bases from J, the gap between germline ends came to 16 bases. The length of the CDR3 is 17 residues. Germline CDR1 MGHRA, CDR2 YSYEKL. CDR3 nucleotides: TGCGCCAGCAGCCAAGATGGGCCCAGACAACGATACAATGAGCAGTTCTTC. Amino acids: CASSQDGPRQRYNEQFF.

This rearrangement joins TRBV19 to TRBJ2-5, with TRBD1 matching over 9 bases. V gave up 1 base and J gave up 0 bases; unmatched junction bases: 6. The CDR3 sequence is 17 residues long. Germline CDR1 is LNHDA and CDR2 is SQIVND (reference sequence). Written as DNA, the CDR3 is TGTGCCAGTAGTATAGTGGGACAGGGACGCGACCAAGAGACCCAGTACTTC. This codes for CASSIVGQGRDQETQYF.